These 26 T cell receptor beta chains originate from one sample sequenced in a study of CD8 T cells in ankylosing spondylitis. TCRdb re-analysed the 5' RACE reads in MiXCR, keeping a single row per CDR3 protein. Of 200,000 to 250,000 distinct CDR3 sequences in the sample, more than 9% were seen once. The sequencing input was blood, either unsorted or a sorted T cell fraction (not recorded which). The receptors originated from a male donor with ankylosing spondylitis or in good health (not recorded which).

This clonotype was found many times. V usage is TRBV6-6 and J usage is TRBJ2-1, with D maybe TRBD2 (5 bases). CDR3 length: 12 amino acids. Trimming removed 4 bases at V and 12 bases at J, with 13 bases between. Germline V CDR1 and CDR2: MNHNY, SVGAGI (reference sequence). CDR3 nucleotide sequence: TGTGCCAGCAGTTCACTAGGCCTCGGGCAGTTCTTC. This gives the protein CASSSLGLGQFF.

Points on this clonotype: The final CDR3 position lacks the conserved phenylalanine or tryptophan, pointing to a likely read error. The rearrangement links TRBV11-2 to TRBJ1-2; no clear D gene. This CDR3 has 12 amino acids. V lost 5 bases and J lost 4, with 8 bases in between. Looked up from germline, CDR1 is SGHAT and CDR2 is FQNNGV. DNA for the CDR3: TGTGCCAGCAGCGAATTTGGCTATGGCTACACCATC. It encodes CASSEFGYGYTI.

The rearrangement uses TRBV29-1 and TRBJ2-2, with TRBD2 matching 8 bases. The CDR3 consists of 12 residues. The V gene end was trimmed by 8 bases and the J gene end by 6 bases; junction bases not matched to a gene: 5. The germline CDR1 and CDR2 sequences are SQVTM and ANQGSEA. Here the CDR3 DNA reads TGCAGCATTAGCGGGGTCCCCGGGGAGCTGTTTTTT. It is translated as CSISGVPGELFF.

V usage is TRBV3-1 and J usage is TRBJ1-1; 8 positions agree with TRBD1. CDR1 LGHDT and CDR2 YNNKEL come from the germline V gene (reference sequence). The CDR3 is 15 amino acids. The junction had 7 bases not matched to a gene; V was cut back by 4 bases and J by 3 bases. CDR3 sequence reads: CASSPQGAGDTEAFF. CDR3 nucleotide sequence: TGTGCCAGCAGCCCCCAGGGGGCAGGGGACACTGAAGCTTTCTTT.

This clonotype was counted many times. The V call is TRBV20-1, the J call TRBJ1-2, with no clear D. V was clipped by 6 bases and J by 4 bases, with 18 bases between them. This CDR3 spans 14 amino acids. Germline CDR1 is DFQATT and CDR2 is SNEGSKA (reference sequence). CDR3 bases: TGCAGTGCCAACCACGGGAGCGATGGCTATGGCTACACCTTC. Its protein product is CSANHGSDGYGYTF.

This clonotype was observed a few times. CDR3 in DNA: TGTGCCAGCAACCGGGATAGCGGGACCGGGGAGCTGTTTTTT. This translates into CASNRDSGTGELFF. This rearrangement joins TRBV6-1 to TRBJ2-2; TRBD2 matches at 7 bases. Looked up from germline, CDR1 is MNHNS and CDR2 is SASEGT. CDR3 length: 14 amino acids. J gave up 5 bases and V 7 bases, and 7 bases lay outside the gene matches.

This clonotype was seen many times. This chain links TRBV7-3 with TRBJ2-3; 10 bases fit TRBD2. The germline V gene has CDR1 SGHTA and CDR2 FQGTGA. V was clipped by 0 bases and J by 3 bases; unmatched bases: 3. This CDR3 contains 16 residues. The CDR3 protein is CASSLTGSGGTDTQYF. DNA of the CDR3: TGTGCCAGCAGCTTAACTGGTAGCGGGGGGACAGATACGCAGTATTTT.

The rearrangement links TRBV3-1 to TRBJ1-1; D uncertain. CDR1 LGHDT and CDR2 YNNKEL come from the germline V gene (reference sequence). The ends were cut back, 4 bases at V and 3 bases at J, with 18 bases in the middle. CDR3 length: 16 residues. As DNA, the CDR3 is TGTGCCAGCAGCCCAGACTCAGCGTTAAGGGACACTGAAGCTTTCTTT. Its protein is CASSPDSALRDTEAFF.

This clonotype was detected ten times or more. J is TRBJ1-5 and V is TRBV12-3 or TRBV12-4, with D perhaps matching TRBD1 (5 bases). V was cut by 4 bases and J by 7 bases, with 14 bases left in between. The CDR3 covers 14 residues. CDR3 sequence: CASSSNSGGQPQHF. The CDR3 bases are TGTGCCAGCAGTTCAAACTCCGGGGGACAGCCCCAGCATTTT.

In its sample, this clonotype was seen many times. V and J are TRBV7-9 and TRBJ1-4; D not certain. This CDR3 contains 16 residues. V lost 4 bases and J 9 bases, leaving 21 bases between the germline ends. From germline, CDR1 is SEHNR and CDR2 FQNEAQ (reference sequence). In nucleotides, the CDR3 is TGTGCCAGCAGCTCATCGGGCGGAGGTCTAGGAAAAAAACTGTTTTTT. Translating gives CASSSSGGGLGKKLFF.

This clonotype was seen ten or more times. V is TRBV5-1 and J is TRBJ2-7; D remains unclear. The germline CDR1 and CDR2 sequences are SGHRS and YFSETQ. CDR3 length equals 14 residues. Trimming removed 0 bases from V and 0 bases from J, with 7 bases in between. The CDR3 sequence: CASSLGQLSYEQYF. As DNA, the CDR3 is TGCGCCAGCAGCTTGGGCCAGCTCTCCTACGAGCAGTACTTC.

This clonotype appeared many times. The genes are TRBV11-2 and TRBJ2-1, with D possibly being TRBD2 (7 bases). V was pared by 4 bases and J by 7 bases, with 20 bases between. Germline V lookup: CDR1 SGHAT, CDR2 FQNNGV. This CDR3 comprises 16 residues. The CDR3 DNA reads as TGTGCCAGCAGCTCCCCAACGGGGGGCCATAGGAATGAGCAGTTCTTC. It codes for CASSSPTGGHRNEQFF.

The V and J genes are TRBV7-2 and TRBJ2-3; tentatively, D is TRBD1 (6 bases). V was clipped by 10 bases and J by 6 bases, with 11 bases between them. The CDR3 has 11 residues. Germline V gene sequence: CDR1 SGHTA, CDR2 FQGNSA. CDR3 sequence: CAIEGVDTQYF. Here the CDR3 DNA reads TGTGCCATCGAGGGGGTGGATACGCAGTATTTT.

This clonotype was observed a few times. The V gene is TRBV4-2, the J gene TRBJ2-1; perhaps D is TRBD1 or TRBD2 (5 bases each). This CDR3 comprises 15 residues. Per the germline V gene, CDR1 is LGHNA and CDR2 is YNFKEQ. The V end was cut by 5 bases, the J end by 12 bases, with 23 bases between. The CDR3 DNA follows: TGTGCCAGCAGCGAACCGGGACCGCGGCCTGGGGCGCAGTTCTTC. Its translation: CASSEPGPRPGAQFF.

This clonotype occurred many times. The J gene is TRBJ2-1, the V gene TRBV12-3 or TRBV12-4; D ambiguous. V was cut by 4 bases and J by 7 bases, with 11 bases left in between. The CDR3 runs to 13 residues. The CDR3 spells CASSSETGNEQFF. The CDR3 DNA sequence: TGTGCCAGCAGTTCCGAGACTGGTAATGAGCAGTTCTTC.

The chain recombines TRBV4-2 with TRBJ1-1; D remains ambiguous. Germline V gene lookup returns CDR1 LGHNA and CDR2 YNFKEQ. This CDR3 spans 20 amino acids. Trimming pared 4 bases from V and 2 bases from J, leaving 29 bases between. The CDR3 loop is CASSPNPGEFSRWGNTEAFF. The CDR3 DNA is TGTGCCAGCAGCCCCAACCCCGGAGAATTTTCGAGGTGGGGAAACACTGAAGCTTTCTTT.

This chain connects TRBV3-1 to TRBJ2-3; D is perhaps TRBD1 (5 bases). V was shortened by 2 bases and J by 4 bases, with 7 bases between the two germline ends. The CDR3 extends over 13 amino acids. Per germline, CDR1 LGHDT and CDR2 YNNKEL (reference sequence). The chain's CDR3 is CASSQRGSDTQYF. The CDR3 DNA is TGTGCCAGCAGCCAAAGGGGATCAGATACGCAGTATTTT.

A few counts support this clonotype. This chain connects TRBV12-3 or TRBV12-4 to TRBJ1-4; a possible D gene is TRBD1 (6 bases). This CDR3 comprises 15 residues. The V gene lost 6 bases and the J gene lost 3 bases, with 14 bases spanning the gap. CDR3 DNA sequence: TGTGCCAGCAGGAGCGGACAGACTTCTAATGAAAAACTGTTTTTT. Translation: CASRSGQTSNEKLFF.

V gene TRBV5-1 combines with J gene TRBJ1-1, with 9 positions matching TRBD1. Unmatched junction bases numbered 11, after V lost 4 bases and J lost 4 bases. The CDR3 is 16 amino acids. Germline V CDR1 and CDR2: SGHRS, YFSETQ. The CDR3 DNA follows: TGCGCCAGCAGCGCTGGGACAGGGAGTCTCGGCACTGAAGCTTTCTTT. Its protein product is CASSAGTGSLGTEAFF.

This clonotype was detected only a few times. This sequence joins TRBV10-3 and TRBJ2-7; no clear D gene. The CDR3 is 13 amino acids. The germline gives CDR1 ENHRY, CDR2 SYGVKD. Between the trimmed V and J ends, which lost 3 bases and 3 bases, there was a span of 9 bases. CDR3 loop: CAISDPVYYEQYF. The CDR3 DNA reads as TGTGCCATCAGTGACCCCGTTTACTACGAGCAGTACTTC.

Many counts were recorded for this clonotype. This chain links TRBV10-3 with TRBJ1-1; D is possibly TRBD1 (5 bases). V lost 2 bases and J lost 6, with 10 bases in between. The CDR3 spans 13 residues. The germline gives CDR1 ENHRY, CDR2 SYGVKD. Here the CDR3 reads CAISEGRGPEAFF. As DNA, the CDR3 is TGTGCCATCAGTGAGGGGAGGGGACCTGAAGCTTTCTTT.

This clonotype has just a few counts. V and J are TRBV20-1 and TRBJ2-1; D assignment may be TRBD1 or TRBD2 (5 bases each). The length of the CDR3 is 16 residues. V dropped 0 bases and J dropped 8 bases, with 20 bases sitting between them. CDR1 is DFQATT and CDR2 is SNEGSKA in the germline V gene (reference sequence). CDR3 sequence: CSARDLRDPTMDEQFF. The CDR3 DNA follows: TGCAGTGCTAGAGATCTCCGGGACCCAACGATGGATGAGCAGTTCTTC.

The chain has TRBV7-9 and TRBJ2-2; D is undetermined. This CDR3 has 14 residues. In germline, CDR1 is SEHNR, CDR2 FQNEAQ (reference sequence). The V end was cut by 5 bases, the J end by 2 bases, with 9 bases between. The CDR3 DNA reads as TGTGCCAGCAGCCCGGCAGCTAACACCGGGGAGCTGTTTTTT. Amino acids: CASSPAANTGELFF.

This clonotype was counted at least ten times. The chain joins TRBV9 to TRBJ2-1; D is undetermined. Trimming pared 0 bases from V and 7 bases from J, leaving 11 bases between. The CDR3 extends over 14 amino acids. Germline V CDR1 and CDR2: SGDLS, YYNGEE. For the CDR3, the DNA is TGTGCCAGCAGCGTAGGGGTGGGTTCGAATGAGCAGTTCTTC. It encodes CASSVGVGSNEQFF.

This clonotype was observed at least ten times. The chain employs TRBV3-1 and TRBJ2-5; D not resolved. Germline CDR1 is LGHDT and CDR2 is YNNKEL (reference sequence). Trimming cost V 4 bases and J 5 bases, with 11 bases left between them. The CDR3 consists of 13 residues. In nucleotides, the CDR3 is TGTGCCAGCAGCCCGGGTAGACGGGAGACCCAGTACTTC. It yields the protein CASSPGRRETQYF.

The chain employs TRBV27 and TRBJ2-1; either TRBD1 or TRBD2 may supply D (6 bases each). Germline V lookup: CDR1 MNHEY, CDR2 SMNVEV (reference sequence). CDR3 length: 15 amino acids. The V end lost 5 bases, the J end lost 8 bases, and 19 bases lay between the germline ends. DNA of the CDR3: TGTGCCAGCAGTCCCGACGGGGGCAGATTCCATGAGCAGTTCTTC. This encodes CASSPDGGRFHEQFF.